These 15 T cell receptor beta chains were sequenced from one sample in a study of cytomegalovirus exposure and HLA in healthy donors. The PCR ran on 60 Vbeta and 13 Jbeta primers. Produced via immunoSEQ multiplex PCR; TCRdb's table is partial and in-frame only. Among 120,000 or so clones listed, 65% to 85% were seen once. Specimen: PBMCs. Receptors originate from a man aged 18 to 30 in good health and CMV-seropositive.

The V gene is TRBV10-1, the J gene TRBJ1-4; the D is unclear. Germline V gene sequence: CDR1 WNHNN, CDR2 SYGVQD (reference sequence). With 2 bases removed from V and 0 bases from J, the gap between germline ends came to 22 bases. This CDR3 spans 20 amino acids. CDR3: CASSEPTGLIKGTTNEKLFF. As DNA, the CDR3 is TGCGCCAGCAGTGAGCCGACCGGACTCATAAAGGGTACAACTAATGAAAAACTGTTTTTT.

The chain joins TRBV27 to TRBJ1-2; 11 bases match TRBD1. Germline V gene sequence: CDR1 MNHEY, CDR2 SMNVEV (reference sequence). J gave up 4 bases and V 5 bases, and 9 bases lay outside the gene matches. The CDR3 has 16 amino acids. CDR3 protein: CASSHGQGARVYGYTF. The CDR3 DNA reads as TGTGCCAGCAGTCACGGACAGGGGGCCCGCGTCTATGGCTACACCTTC.

The chain couples TRBV30 to TRBJ1-1; D gene ambiguous. Per the germline V gene, CDR1 is GTSNPN and CDR2 is SVGIG (reference sequence). This CDR3 spans 13 amino acids. V lost 0 bases, J lost 5 bases, and 10 bases lay in between. The DNA of the CDR3 is TGTGCCTGGAGTGTAACGGCGGGAACTGAAGCTTTCTTT. Protein: CAWSVTAGTEAFF.

This rearrangement joins TRBV4-2 to TRBJ2-3; 7 nucleotides align to TRBD2. This CDR3 has 15 amino acids. V gave up 3 bases and J gave up 3 bases; unmatched junction bases: 6. The germline V gene has CDR1 LGHNA and CDR2 YNFKEQ. The CDR3 DNA is TGTGCCAGCAGCCAGACTAGCAGTGAAACAGATACGCAGTATTTT. Translated: CASSQTSSETDTQYF.

J is TRBJ1-2 and V is TRBV9; D perhaps matches TRBD1 (5 bases). Germline lookup yields CDR1 SGDLS and CDR2 YYNGEE. Trimming removed 0 bases at V and 7 bases at J, with 13 bases between. The CDR3 loop spans 14 amino acids. For the CDR3, the DNA is TGTGCCAGCAGCGTAGGTCCCAGGGTTGGTGGCTACACCTTC. Translated, it gives CASSVGPRVGGYTF.

The V gene is TRBV6-1, the J gene TRBJ1-1; 9 nucleotides agree with TRBD1. Looked up from germline, CDR1 is MNHNS and CDR2 is SASEGT. The J segment lost 5 bases and the V segment lost 5 bases, leaving 3 bases of the junction unmatched. The CDR3 length is 13 residues. In nucleotides, the CDR3 is TGTGCCAGCAGTACAGGGGGCTGGACTGAAGCTTTCTTT. This encodes CASSTGGWTEAFF.

This clone was found a few times. V and J are TRBV19 and TRBJ1-5; no firm D call. The CDR3 sequence is 12 residues long. Germline CDR1 reads LNHDA; CDR2 reads SQIVND (reference sequence). Trimming removed 7 bases at V and 6 bases at J, with 10 bases between. The CDR3, as DNA: TGTGCCAGTAAAGTAGGGAGTCAGCCCCAGCATTTT. It yields the protein CASKVGSQPQHF.

The chain links TRBV4-3 to TRBJ1-5, with TRBD1 matching 9 bases. Germline V lookup: CDR1 LGHNA, CDR2 YSLEER. The CDR3 has 13 residues. Unmatched junction bases numbered 3, after V lost 8 bases and J lost 4 bases. CDR3: CASGTGLNQPQHF. Written as DNA, the CDR3 is TGCGCCAGCGGGACAGGGCTAAATCAGCCCCAGCATTTT.

V and J are TRBV6-4 and TRBJ2-3, with a weak D call TRBD1 (5 bases). The length of the CDR3 is 14 residues. The V gene lost 0 bases and the J gene lost 2 bases, with 6 bases spanning the gap. The germline V gene has CDR1 MRHNA and CDR2 SNTAGT. CDR3 DNA: TGTGCCAGCAGTGACTCAGGGGCCACAGATACGCAGTATTTT. Its translation: CASSDSGATDTQYF.

The chain combines TRBV15 with TRBJ2-7, with D possibly TRBD1 on 6 matching bases. Germline CDR1 reads LNHNV; CDR2 reads YYDKDF (reference sequence). This CDR3 has 14 residues. V lost 5 bases, J lost 2 bases, and 13 bases lay in between. CDR3 DNA sequence: TGTGCCACCAGCCGGGACACGGGACCCTACGAGCAGTACTTC. Translated: CATSRDTGPYEQYF. The full variable domain, rest sourced from reference TRBV15 and TRBJ2-7, is DAMVIQNPRYQVTQFGKPVTLSCSQTLNHNVMYWYQQKSSQAPKLLFHYYDKDFNNEADTPDNFQSRRPNTSFCFLDIRSPGLGDTAMYLCATSRDTGPYEQYFGPGTRLTVT.

The chain recombines TRBV10-1 with TRBJ2-3; D call uncertain. Trimming took 2 bases from V and 4 from J, leaving 7 bases between them. Looked up from germline, CDR1 is WNHNN and CDR2 is SYGVQD (reference sequence). The CDR3 is made up of 13 amino acids. CDR3 nucleotides: TGCGCCAGCAGTGAGCCCCCATCAGATACGCAGTATTTT. As protein: CASSEPPSDTQYF.

CDR3 residues: CASSRTGGSRSNQPQHF. The CDR3 DNA sequence: TGTGCCAGTAGTAGGACAGGGGGCTCCCGGAGCAATCAGCCCCAGCATTTT. The chain recombines TRBV19 with TRBJ1-5, with 11 bases fitting TRBD1. Germline CDR1 and CDR2: LNHDA and SQIVND (reference sequence). The CDR3 spans 17 residues. Trimming cost V 4 bases and J 1 base; bases outside gene matches: 6.

The rearrangement uses TRBV2 and TRBJ1-5, with TRBD1 identical over 8 bases. Losses at the gene ends were 5 bases for V and 7 bases for J; bases not matched to a gene: 7. The germline V gene encodes CDR1 SNHLY and CDR2 FYNNEI. The CDR3 sequence is 14 residues long. CDR3 in amino acids: CASSSGGATQPQHF. CDR3 DNA sequence: TGTGCCAGCAGTTCAGGGGGCGCGACACAGCCCCAGCATTTT.

The rearrangement joins TRBV19 to TRBJ1-3; 9 bases are shared with TRBD1. Looked up from germline, CDR1 is LNHDA and CDR2 is SQIVND (reference sequence). V was clipped by 6 bases and J by 7 bases; unmatched bases: 7. The CDR3 is made up of 14 amino acids. CDR3 residues: CASSRGTGTNTIYF. CDR3 DNA sequence: TGTGCCAGTAGCAGAGGGACAGGGACGAACACCATATATTTT.

The chain employs TRBV7-2 and TRBJ2-3; TRBD2 is a possible D gene (7 bases). The CDR3 has 16 residues. Germline CDR1 and CDR2: SGHTA and FQGNSA. Trimming shortened V by 3 bases and J by 1 base, and 14 bases separated the two germline ends. DNA of the CDR3: TGTGCCAGCAGCTTTGGGGGGGCTGGACGCACAGATACGCAGTATTTT. Its translation is CASSFGGAGRTDTQYF.